This note documents a single T cell receptor (beta chain) sequence. Its antigen remains unknown. The table came from immunoSEQ multiplex PCR; TCRdb's copy has only in-frame clones and leaves some out. The data hold 130,000 to 150,000 clones, with around 88% observed a single time. This specimen belongs to a study of T cell responses to AZD1222 COVID-19 vaccine. Study observations and caveats: It should be noted that donors were predominantly white British and more often female, and clonal diversity was possibly underestimated.

Trimming removed 6 bases at V and 1 base at J, with 12 bases between. The CDR3 is 14 amino acids. Germline lookup yields CDR1 MNHEY and CDR2 SVGEGT. This receptor was identified in an adult in good health. The specimen was peripheral blood, collected on day 0 of AZD1222 vaccination. V is TRBV6-2 or TRBV6-3 and J is TRBJ1-1, with D maybe TRBD1 (5 bases). The CDR3 protein is CASSPNGQNTEAFF. The DNA of the CDR3 is TGTGCCAGCAGCCCAAATGGACAGAACACTGAAGCTTTCTTT.